The source of this TCR beta chain is a study of T cell repertoires in cytomegalovirus infection. Study details: TCR beta signatures that were public indicated CMV infection and matching HLA type.

CDR1 and CDR2 (germline): SGDLS, YYNGEE. The germline V and J ends were trimmed by 8 bases and 6 bases, with 12 bases remaining between them. The CDR3 spans 12 residues. For this clonotype: The antigen remains undetermined.

One entry per CDR3 protein results from TCRdb running MiXCR on the reads. The sample yields approximately 70,000 distinct CDR3 sequences, 20% to 25% seen once. This TCR was sampled from a human donor in good health (CMV status not recorded). Some clones in this sample may be carry-over from other donors' samples. Sequenced here: CD8+ T cells from cultured PBMCs, sampled from culture after CMV antigen stimulation. V and J are TRBV9 and TRBJ1-3; D remains unclear. In nucleotides, the CDR3 is TGTGCCAGTGGTGGAGGTTTAAACACCATATATTTT. Translated: CASGGGLNTIYF. Based on the CDR3 plus reference TRBV9 and TRBJ1-3, the full variable domain is DSGVTQTPKHLITATGQRVTLRCSPRSGDLSVYWYQQSLDQGLQFLIQYYNGEERAKGNILERFSAQQFPDLHSELNLSSLELGDSALYFCASGGGLNTIYFGEGSWLTVV.